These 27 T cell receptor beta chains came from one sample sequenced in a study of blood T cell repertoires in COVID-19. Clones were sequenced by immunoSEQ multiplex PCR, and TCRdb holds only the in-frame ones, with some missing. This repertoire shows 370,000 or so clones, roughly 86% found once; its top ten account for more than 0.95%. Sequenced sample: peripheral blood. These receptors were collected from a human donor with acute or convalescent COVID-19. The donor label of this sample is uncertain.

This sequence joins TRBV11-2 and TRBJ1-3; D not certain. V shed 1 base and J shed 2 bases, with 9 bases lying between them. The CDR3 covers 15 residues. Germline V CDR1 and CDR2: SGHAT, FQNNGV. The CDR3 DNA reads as TGTGCCAGCAGCTTAGTTGGAGGCGCTGGAAACACCATATATTTT. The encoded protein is CASSLVGGAGNTIYF.

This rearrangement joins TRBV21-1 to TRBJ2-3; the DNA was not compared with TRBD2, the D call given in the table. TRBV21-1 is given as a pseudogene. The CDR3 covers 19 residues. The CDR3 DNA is TGTGCCAGCAGCAAAGATTGGCTAGCGGGGGGGACTAGCACAGATACGCAGTATTTT. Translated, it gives CASSKDWLAGGTSTDTQYF.

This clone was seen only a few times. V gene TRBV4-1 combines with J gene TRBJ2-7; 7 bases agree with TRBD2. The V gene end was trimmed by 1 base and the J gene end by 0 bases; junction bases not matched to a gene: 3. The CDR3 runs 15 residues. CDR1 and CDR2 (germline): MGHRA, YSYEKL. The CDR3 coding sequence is TGCGCCAGCAGCCAAGGCCTAGCGGTCTCCTACGAGCAGTACTTC. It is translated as CASSQGLAVSYEQYF.

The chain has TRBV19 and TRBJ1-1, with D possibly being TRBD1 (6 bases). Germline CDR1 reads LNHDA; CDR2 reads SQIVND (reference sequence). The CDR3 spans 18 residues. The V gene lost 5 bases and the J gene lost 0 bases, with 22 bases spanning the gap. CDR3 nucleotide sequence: TGTGCCAGTAGTCCCCGGGGAGGGGGATACCAGATGAACACTGAAGCTTTCTTT. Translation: CASSPRGGGYQMNTEAFF.

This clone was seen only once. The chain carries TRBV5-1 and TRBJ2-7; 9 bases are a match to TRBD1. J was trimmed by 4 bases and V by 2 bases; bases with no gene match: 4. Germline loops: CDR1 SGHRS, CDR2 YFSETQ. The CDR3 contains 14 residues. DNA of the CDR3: TGCGCCAGCAGCTTCGACAGGGGGGGATACGAGCAGTACTTC. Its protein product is CASSFDRGGYEQYF. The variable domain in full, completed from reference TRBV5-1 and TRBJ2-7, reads KAGVTQTPRYLIKTRGQQVTLSCSPISGHRSVSWYQQTPGQGLQFLFEYFSETQRNKGNFPGRFSGRQFSNSRSEMNVSTLELGDSALYLCASSFDRGGYEQYFGPGTRLTVT.

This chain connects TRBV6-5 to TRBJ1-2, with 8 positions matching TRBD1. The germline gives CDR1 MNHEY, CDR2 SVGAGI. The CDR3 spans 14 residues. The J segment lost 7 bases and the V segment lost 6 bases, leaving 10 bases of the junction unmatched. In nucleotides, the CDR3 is TGTGCCAGCAGGACTATCGACAGGGGTTCTGGCTACACCTTC. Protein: CASRTIDRGSGYTF.

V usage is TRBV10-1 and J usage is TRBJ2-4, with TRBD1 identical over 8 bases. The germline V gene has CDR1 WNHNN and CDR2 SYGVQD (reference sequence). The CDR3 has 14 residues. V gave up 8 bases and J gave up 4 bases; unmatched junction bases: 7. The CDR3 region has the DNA TGCGCCAGCTTCCAGGACAGGGTGAAAAACATTCAGTACTTC. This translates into CASFQDRVKNIQYF.

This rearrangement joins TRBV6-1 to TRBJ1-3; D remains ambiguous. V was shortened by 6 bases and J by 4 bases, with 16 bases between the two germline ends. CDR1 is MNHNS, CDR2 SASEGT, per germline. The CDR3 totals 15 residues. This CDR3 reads CASRDPLGVGNTIYF. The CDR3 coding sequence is TGTGCCAGCAGGGACCCGTTGGGAGTCGGAAACACCATATATTTT.

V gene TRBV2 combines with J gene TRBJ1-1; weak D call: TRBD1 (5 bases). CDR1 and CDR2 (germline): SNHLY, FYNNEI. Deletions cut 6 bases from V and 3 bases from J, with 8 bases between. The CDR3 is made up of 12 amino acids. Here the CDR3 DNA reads TGTGCCAGCAGGTCGGGGGACACTGAAGCTTTCTTT. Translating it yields CASRSGDTEAFF.

CDR3 sequence reads: CAIRGHGRVSEAFF. The CDR3 DNA follows: TGTGCCATCAGGGGACACGGCCGCGTTAGTGAAGCTTTCTTT. The chain employs TRBV10-3 and TRBJ1-1; D might be TRBD1 (6 bases). The CDR3 is 14 residues long. The V and J ends lost 6 bases and 7 bases respectively, with 18 bases between them. CDR1 is ENHRY and CDR2 is SYGVKD in the germline V gene.

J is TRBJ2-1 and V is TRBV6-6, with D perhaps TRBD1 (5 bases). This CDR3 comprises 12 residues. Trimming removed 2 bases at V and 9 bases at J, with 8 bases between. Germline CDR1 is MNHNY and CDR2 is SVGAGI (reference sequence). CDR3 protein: CASSYGAREQFF. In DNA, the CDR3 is TGTGCCAGCAGTTACGGGGCGCGTGAGCAGTTCTTC.

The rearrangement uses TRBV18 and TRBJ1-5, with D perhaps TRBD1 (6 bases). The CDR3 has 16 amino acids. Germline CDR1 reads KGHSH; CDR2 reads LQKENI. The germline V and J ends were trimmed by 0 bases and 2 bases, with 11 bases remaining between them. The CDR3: CASSPPSRTGNQPQHF. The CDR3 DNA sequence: TGTGCCAGCTCACCACCGAGCAGGACAGGCAATCAGCCCCAGCATTTT.

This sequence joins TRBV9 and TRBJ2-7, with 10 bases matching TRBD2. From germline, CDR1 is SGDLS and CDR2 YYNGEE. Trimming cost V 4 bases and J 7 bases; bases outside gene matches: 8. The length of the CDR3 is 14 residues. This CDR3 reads CASSWGTSGTEQYF. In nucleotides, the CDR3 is TGTGCCAGCAGCTGGGGAACTAGCGGGACGGAGCAGTACTTC.

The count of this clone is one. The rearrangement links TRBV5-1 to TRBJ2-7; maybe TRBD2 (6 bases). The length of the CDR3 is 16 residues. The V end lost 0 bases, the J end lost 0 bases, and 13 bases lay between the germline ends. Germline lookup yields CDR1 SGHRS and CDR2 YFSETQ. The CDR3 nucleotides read TGCGCCAGCAGCTTGGTTGGCGGGGCCAGCTCCTACGAGCAGTACTTC. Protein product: CASSLVGGASSYEQYF.

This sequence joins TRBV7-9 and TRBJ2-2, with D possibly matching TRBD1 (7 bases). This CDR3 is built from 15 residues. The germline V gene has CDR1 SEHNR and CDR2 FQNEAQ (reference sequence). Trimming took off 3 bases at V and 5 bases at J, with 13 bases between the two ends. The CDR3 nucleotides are TGTGCCAGCAGCTTCGGCAGGGGGGCGACCGGGGAGCTGTTTTTT. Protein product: CASSFGRGATGELFF.

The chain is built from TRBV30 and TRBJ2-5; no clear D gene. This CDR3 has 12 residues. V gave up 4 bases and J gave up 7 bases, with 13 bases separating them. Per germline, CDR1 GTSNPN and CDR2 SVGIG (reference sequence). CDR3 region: CAWTTPGGTQYF. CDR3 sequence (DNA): TGTGCCTGGACTACCCCCGGCGGGACCCAGTACTTC. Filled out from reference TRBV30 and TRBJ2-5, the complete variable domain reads SQTIHQWPATLVQPVGSPLSLECTVEGTSNPNLYWYRQAAGRGLQLLFYSVGIGQISSEVPQNLSASRPQDRQFILSSKKLLLSDSGFYLCAWTTPGGTQYFGPGTRLLVL.

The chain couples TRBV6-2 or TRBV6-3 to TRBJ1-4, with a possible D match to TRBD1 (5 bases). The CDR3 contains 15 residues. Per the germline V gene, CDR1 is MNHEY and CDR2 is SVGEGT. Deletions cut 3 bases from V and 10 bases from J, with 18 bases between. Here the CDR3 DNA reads TGTGCCAGCAGTTATGGGGGGACGCCAGAAGCAAAACTGTTTTTT. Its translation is CASSYGGTPEAKLFF.

The CDR3 DNA sequence: TGTGCCACCAGCCCCCGGGGGAGGGGATCCATCACAGATACGCAGTATTTT. Translating it yields CATSPRGRGSITDTQYF. This chain connects TRBV15 to TRBJ2-3; 7 nucleotides agree with TRBD2. CDR3 length equals 17 residues. Trimming removed 5 bases from V and 2 bases from J; junction bases left unmatched: 13. Germline assignment: CDR1 LNHNV and CDR2 YYDKDF (reference sequence).

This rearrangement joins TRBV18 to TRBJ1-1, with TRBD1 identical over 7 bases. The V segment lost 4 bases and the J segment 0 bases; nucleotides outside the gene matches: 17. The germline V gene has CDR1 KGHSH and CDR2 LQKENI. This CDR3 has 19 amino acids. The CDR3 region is CASSRNSRTGSMMNTEAFF. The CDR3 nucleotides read TGTGCCAGCTCACGAAACTCAAGGACAGGCTCTATGATGAACACTGAAGCTTTCTTT.

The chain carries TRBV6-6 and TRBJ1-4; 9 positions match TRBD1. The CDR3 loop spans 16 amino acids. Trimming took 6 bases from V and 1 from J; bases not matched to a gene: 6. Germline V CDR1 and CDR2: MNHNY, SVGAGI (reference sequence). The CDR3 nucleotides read TGTGCCAGCAGCTCACAGGGGGCAGGAACTAATGAAAAACTGTTTTTT. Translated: CASSSQGAGTNEKLFF.

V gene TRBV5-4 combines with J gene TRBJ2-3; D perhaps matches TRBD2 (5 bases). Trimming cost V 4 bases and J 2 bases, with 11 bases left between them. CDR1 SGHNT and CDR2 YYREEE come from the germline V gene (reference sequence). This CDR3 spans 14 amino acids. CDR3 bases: TGTGCCAGCAGCCTCGGGAAGCCCACAGATACGCAGTATTTT. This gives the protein CASSLGKPTDTQYF.

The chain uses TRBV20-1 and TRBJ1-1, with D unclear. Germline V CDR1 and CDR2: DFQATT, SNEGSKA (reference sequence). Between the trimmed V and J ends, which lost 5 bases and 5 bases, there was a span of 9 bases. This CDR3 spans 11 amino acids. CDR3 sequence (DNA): TGCAGTGCTCCCGGTCCGACTGAAGCTTTCTTT. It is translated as CSAPGPTEAFF.

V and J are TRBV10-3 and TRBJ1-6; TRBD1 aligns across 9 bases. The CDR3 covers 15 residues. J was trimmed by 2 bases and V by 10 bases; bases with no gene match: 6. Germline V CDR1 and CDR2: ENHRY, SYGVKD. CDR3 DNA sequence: TGTGCCACGAGGGGGACAGGGACCTATAATTCACCCCTCCACTTT. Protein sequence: CATRGTGTYNSPLHF.

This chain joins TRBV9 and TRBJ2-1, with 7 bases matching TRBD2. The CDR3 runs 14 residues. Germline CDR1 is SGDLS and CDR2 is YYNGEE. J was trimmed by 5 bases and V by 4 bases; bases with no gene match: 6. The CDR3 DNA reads TGTGCCAGCAGCCGTCTAGCGGAACACAATGAGCAGTTCTTC. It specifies CASSRLAEHNEQFF.

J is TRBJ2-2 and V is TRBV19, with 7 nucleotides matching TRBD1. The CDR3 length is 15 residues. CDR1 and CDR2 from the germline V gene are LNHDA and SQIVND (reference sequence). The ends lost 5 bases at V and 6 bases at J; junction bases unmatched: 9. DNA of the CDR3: TGTGCCAGTAGTCCAGTTGACAGGGATGCCGGGGAGCTGTTTTTT. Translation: CASSPVDRDAGELFF.

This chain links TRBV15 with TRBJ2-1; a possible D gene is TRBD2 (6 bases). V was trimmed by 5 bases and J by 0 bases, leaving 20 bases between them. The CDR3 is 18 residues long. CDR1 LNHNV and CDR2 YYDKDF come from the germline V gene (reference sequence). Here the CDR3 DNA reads TGTGCCACCAGCGGGAGACGGGCGGGAATTCGCTCCTACAATGAGCAGTTCTTC. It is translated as CATSGRRAGIRSYNEQFF.

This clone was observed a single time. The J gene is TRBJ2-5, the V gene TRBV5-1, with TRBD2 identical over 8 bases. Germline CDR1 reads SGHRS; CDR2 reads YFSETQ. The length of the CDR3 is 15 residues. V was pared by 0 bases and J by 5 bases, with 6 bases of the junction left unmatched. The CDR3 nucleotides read TGCGCCAGCAGCTTGGGACCCGGCGGGGGGGAGACCCAGTACTTC. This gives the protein CASSLGPGGGETQYF.